This T cell receptor (beta chain) emerged from a study of blood T cell repertoires in COVID-19. Germline CDR1 KGHSH, CDR2 LQKENI. V was cut by 6 bases and J by 0 bases, with 17 bases left in between. The CDR3 is 16 amino acids. TCRdb keeps only in-frame clones here, not all; method: immunoSEQ multiplex PCR. The table shows around 25,000 clones, with 80% to 90% occurring only once. The chain has TRBV18 and TRBJ1-1; a possible D gene is TRBD1 (5 bases). What was sequenced was peripheral blood. The TCR sequence derives from a man aged 70-80 years with acute or convalescent COVID-19. The CDR3 loop reads CASSSTSAGMNTEAFF. The CDR3 DNA reads TGTGCCAGCTCGTCCACCAGTGCAGGGATGAACACTGAAGCTTTCTTT.